Shown below are 2 T cell receptor beta chains from a single sample sequenced in a study of PD-1 blockade in mismatch repair-deficient tumors. Data came from immunoSEQ multiplex PCR; TCRdb stores just in-frame clones and leaves some out. The table shows around 9,200 clones, with about 90% occurring only once. Time point here: roughly 11-day in vitro stimulation with candidate mutation-associated neoantigen peptide 1. Antigens for these TCRs are unknown. This specimen consisted of cells cultured in vitro, obtained from a patient treated with pembrolizumab. These receptors were collected from an adult with mismatch repair-deficient cancer.

The chain links TRBV28 to TRBJ2-7; 9 bases agree with TRBD2. This CDR3 region has 15 residues. From germline, CDR1 is MDHEN and CDR2 SYDVKM. With V trimmed by 6 bases and J by 1 base, 7 bases remained unmatched. The CDR3 here is CASRPPAGGSYEQYF. DNA of the CDR3: TGTGCCAGCAGGCCCCCGGCGGGAGGGTCCTACGAGCAGTACTTC.

The CDR3: CATGVAGRETQYF. CDR3 in DNA: TGTGCCACCGGGGTGGCGGGACGTGAGACCCAGTACTTC. The V and J genes are TRBV15 and TRBJ2-5; D might be TRBD2 (6 bases). The germline gives CDR1 LNHNV, CDR2 YYDKDF (reference sequence). V was cut by 8 bases and J by 5 bases, with 15 bases left in between. This CDR3 is 13 amino acids long.